This T cell receptor (beta chain) was retrieved from a study of blood T cells in healthy people across ages. Overall study findings and caveats: Age brought a roughly linear fall in TCR beta diversity measured per million T cells. Possibly, changes in expanded clonotypes were confounded because donor CMV status was unknown.

V gave up 0 bases and J gave up 5 bases; unmatched junction bases: 8. Germline loops: CDR1 SGDLS, CDR2 YYNGEE. The CDR3 is 16 residues long. Notes on this clonotype: Its matching antigen is unknown.

PCR was performed a second time for roughly 7 to 11 cycles using a sample-barcoded 5' primer and a J-beta primer mix. All samples gave at least 2.5 million CDR3-containing paired-end reads. MiXCR, applied by TCRdb to the 5' RACE reads, yields one record per CDR3 protein. The table includes about a million distinct CDR3 sequences, roughly half detected once. The chain couples TRBV9 to TRBJ2-4; 7 bases agree with TRBD2. This receptor was taken from a woman aged 55-70 years in good health. Sequencing used blood. The CDR3 loop is CASSVAGGSGQNIQYF. The CDR3 DNA reads as TGTGCCAGCAGCGTAGCCGGCGGGAGTGGCCAAAACATTCAGTACTTC.